The present T cell receptor (beta chain) was sequenced within a study of CD8+CD57+ T cells in acquired aplastic anemia. Findings of the study overall: Around 29 CD8+ CDR3 sequences were shared between patients and controls.

The CDR3 sequence is 15 residues long. V lost 4 bases, J lost 6 bases, and 20 bases lay in between. Germline CDR1 reads SGDLS; CDR2 reads YYNGEE. The sequenced patients had an expansion of CD8+CD57+ cells seen by flow cytometry. All participating patients were living with severe acquired aplastic anemia. No therapy was given to patients before blood sampling. This clonotype was seen at least ten times. Its specificity is not known. According to the study, genomic DNA was the template for TCR beta VDJ and CDR3 profiling. TCRdb used MiXCR to reprocess the reads, holding one entry per CDR3 protein. The sample has approximately 190,000 distinct CDR3 sequences, roughly half seen once.

The chain uses TRBV9 and TRBJ2-7, with D perhaps being TRBD1 or TRBD2 (5 bases each). Sequencing used sorted CD4+, CD8+, or CD8+CD57+ T cells (not recorded which) from PBMCs. This receptor was identified in a human donor with aplastic anemia. The CDR3, as DNA: TGTGCCAGCAGCCCACAATCCGGGACCGCAGGCGAGCAGTACTTC. Amino acid sequence: CASSPQSGTAGEQYF.